Following are 26 T cell receptor beta chains from one sample sequenced in a study of shared clonotypes between healthy human individuals. Sequencing was performed with immunoSEQ multiplex PCR; in TCRdb, only in-frame clones are kept and a portion is missing. The data contain over 1.4 million clones, around 95% of them singletons. Input material: naive CD4+ T cells sorted from blood. The subset denotes: CD45RA+ positively selected. All receptors derive from a man aged 25 to 40 in good health.

For this clone: The sample holds other DNA sequences that translate to the same CDR3. The chain couples TRBV5-1 to TRBJ2-1; D gene ambiguous. Trimming removed 0 bases at V and 0 bases at J, with 10 bases between. The CDR3 sequence is 16 residues long. The germline V gene encodes CDR1 SGHRS and CDR2 YFSETQ. CDR3: CASSLGAVSSYNEQFF. CDR3 coding DNA: TGCGCCAGCAGCTTGGGGGCCGTGAGCTCCTACAATGAGCAGTTCTTC.

This clone came up a few times. This sequence joins TRBV4-1 and TRBJ1-5; D possibly corresponds to TRBD1 (5 bases). V shed 1 base and J shed 6 bases, with 19 bases lying between them. Germline assignment: CDR1 MGHRA and CDR2 YSYEKL. This CDR3 spans 17 amino acids. The CDR3 loop is CASSQVGRKTGGQPQHF. The CDR3 DNA is TGCGCCAGCAGCCAAGTAGGTCGGAAGACCGGGGGTCAGCCCCAGCATTTT.

V gene TRBV2 combines with J gene TRBJ2-7; no clear D gene. This CDR3 region has 15 residues. V was clipped by 2 bases and J by 3 bases, with 14 bases between them. The germline V gene encodes CDR1 SNHLY and CDR2 FYNNEI. This CDR3 is CASSEQDGSIYEQYF. The CDR3 nucleotides are TGTGCCAGCAGTGAACAGGACGGCTCCATCTACGAGCAGTACTTC.

Points on this clone: Distinct nucleotide sequences in the sample also encode this CDR3. This rearrangement joins TRBV2 to TRBJ1-4; no clear D. Germline V lookup: CDR1 SNHLY, CDR2 FYNNEI. V was trimmed by 6 bases and J by 0 bases, leaving 5 bases between them. This CDR3 region has 13 residues. CDR3 bases: TGTGCCAGCAGATATGCAACTAATGAAAAACTGTTTTTT. It encodes CASRYATNEKLFF. Full variable domain (remainder filled in from reference TRBV2 and TRBJ1-4): EPEVTQTPSHQVTQMGQEVILRCVPISNHLYFYWYRQILGQKVEFLVSFYNNEISEKSEIFDDQFSVERPDGSNFTLKIRSTKLEDSAMYFCASRYATNEKLFFGSGTQLSVL.

This clone was observed a single time. CDR3 loop: CASSQDRAGGIYEQYF. In DNA form, the CDR3 reads TGCGCCAGCAGCCAAGATAGGGCAGGGGGGATCTACGAGCAGTACTTC. The V and J genes are TRBV4-1 and TRBJ2-7; tentative D call: TRBD1 (7 bases). This CDR3 spans 16 amino acids. CDR1 and CDR2 from the germline V gene are MGHRA and YSYEKL. V was pared by 0 bases and J by 3 bases, with 15 bases between.

The rearrangement joins TRBV5-1 to TRBJ2-5, with TRBD1 matching 7 bases. Germline CDR1 and CDR2: SGHRS and YFSETQ. This CDR3 spans 13 amino acids. V lost 6 bases to trimming and J lost 2 bases; unmatched junction nucleotides: 4. The CDR3 is CASNPGGQETQYF. CDR3 DNA sequence: TGCGCCAGCAACCCAGGGGGTCAAGAGACCCAGTACTTC.

The chain joins TRBV7-2 to TRBJ2-3, with D possibly matching TRBD2 (6 bases). The CDR3 spans 15 residues. V was clipped by 4 bases and J by 0 bases, with 11 bases between them. In germline, CDR1 is SGHTA, CDR2 FQGNSA. CDR3 sequence (DNA): TGTGCCAGCAGCTCCGTGGGGGGAAGCACAGATACGCAGTATTTT. Its translation: CASSSVGGSTDTQYF.

The chain uses TRBV28 and TRBJ1-5; D remains ambiguous. Germline values: CDR1 MDHEN, CDR2 SYDVKM. The germline V and J ends were trimmed by 5 bases and 6 bases, with 17 bases remaining between them. The CDR3 contains 15 residues. CDR3 sequence reads: CASSAARGIGQPQHF. For the CDR3, the DNA is TGTGCCAGCAGTGCCGCCCGGGGAATCGGTCAGCCCCAGCATTTT. The full variable domain, its missing parts supplied by reference TRBV28 and TRBJ1-5, is DVKVTQSSRYLVKRTGEKVFLECVQDMDHENMFWYRQDPGLGLRLIYFSYDVKMKEKGDIPEGYSVSREKKERFSLILESASTNQTSMYLCASSAARGIGQPQHFGDGTRLSIL.

The CDR3 DNA sequence: TGTGCCAGCAGCCCTTACCGACAGCCCCAAGAGACCCAGTACTTC. This sequence encodes CASSPYRQPQETQYF. The J gene is TRBJ2-5, the V gene TRBV7-3; D possibly corresponds to TRBD1 (5 bases). V was shortened by 5 bases and J by 1 base, with 14 bases between the two germline ends. Germline loops: CDR1 SGHTA, CDR2 FQGTGA. The CDR3 extends over 15 amino acids.

The chain links TRBV4-2 to TRBJ2-1; TRBD2 might be the D (6 bases). The CDR3 runs 15 residues. The germline gives CDR1 LGHNA, CDR2 YNFKEQ. V shed 2 bases and J shed 4 bases, with 12 bases lying between them. The CDR3 spells CASSQRSGQYNEQFF. The CDR3 coding sequence is TGTGCCAGCAGCCAAAGGAGCGGGCAATACAATGAGCAGTTCTTC.

The CDR3 reads CASSEPGLAQNEQFF. CDR3 nucleotide sequence: TGTGCCAGCAGTGAGCCGGGACTAGCTCAAAATGAGCAGTTCTTC. This chain connects TRBV25-1 to TRBJ2-1; the match to TRBD2 covers 9 bases. This CDR3 spans 15 amino acids. J was trimmed by 7 bases and V by 3 bases; bases with no gene match: 7. CDR1 is MGHDK, CDR2 SYGVNS, per germline.

The gene calls are TRBV11-2 and TRBJ2-1, with D hard to call. Germline V gives CDR1 SGHAT, CDR2 FQNNGV. This CDR3 region has 15 residues. Trimming left V 3 bases short and J 7 bases short, with 16 bases between. CDR3 in amino acids: CASSFRPKIQNEQFF. The CDR3 bases are TGTGCCAGCAGCTTCCGCCCGAAGATACAGAATGAGCAGTTCTTC.

This chain uses TRBV2 with TRBJ1-5; D not resolved. CDR1 is SNHLY and CDR2 is FYNNEI in the germline V gene. CDR3 length: 14 amino acids. Deletions cut 2 bases from V and 3 bases from J, with 8 bases between. Here the CDR3 DNA reads TGTGCCAGCAGTGAAAAGGTAGTCAATCAGCCCCAGCATTTT. Residues: CASSEKVVNQPQHF.

The chain uses TRBV18 and TRBJ2-5; no definite D call. CDR1 and CDR2 (germline): KGHSH, LQKENI. CDR3 size: 15 residues. The V end lost 3 bases, the J end lost 7 bases, and 18 bases lay between the germline ends. The CDR3 loop is CASSPRAEFFGTQYF. As DNA, the CDR3 is TGTGCCAGCTCACCTCGGGCAGAATTTTTTGGGACCCAGTACTTC.

The J gene is TRBJ1-2, the V gene TRBV6-6, with D unclear. The CDR3 is made up of 12 amino acids. Trimming shortened V by 2 bases and J by 7 bases, and 8 bases separated the two germline ends. The germline gives CDR1 MNHNY, CDR2 SVGAGI (reference sequence). The CDR3 sequence: CASSYPGSGYTF. The CDR3 coding sequence is TGTGCCAGCAGTTACCCGGGGTCTGGCTACACCTTC.

J is TRBJ2-2 and V is TRBV28; 7 bases fit TRBD2. V gave up 10 bases and J gave up 0 bases; unmatched junction bases: 8. The germline V gene encodes CDR1 MDHEN and CDR2 SYDVKM. CDR3 size: 15 residues. The CDR3 coding sequence is TGTGCCACCTCGACTAGCCCGCCGAACACCGGGGAGCTGTTTTTT. It encodes CATSTSPPNTGELFF.

With respect to this clone: The same CDR3 arises from other DNA sequences in this sample as well. V and J are TRBV7-9 and TRBJ2-1, with TRBD2 identical over 10 bases. Germline V lookup: CDR1 SEHNR, CDR2 FQNEAQ (reference sequence). The CDR3 is 17 amino acids. J was trimmed by 6 bases and V by 1 base; bases with no gene match: 9. The CDR3 DNA sequence: TGTGCCAGCAGCTTAGGGGGGCTAGCGGGAGAAGGCAATGAGCAGTTCTTC. It encodes CASSLGGLAGEGNEQFF.

This chain connects TRBV5-1 to TRBJ2-2; no clear D gene. This CDR3 has 17 amino acids. V lost 4 bases and J 0 bases, leaving 16 bases between the germline ends. Germline V gene lookup returns CDR1 SGHRS and CDR2 YFSETQ. The CDR3 DNA reads as TGCGCCAGCAGCAACCCTTCGGCGTCCGCGAACACCGGGGAGCTGTTTTTT. Protein product: CASSNPSASANTGELFF.

This clone has just one count. CDR3 residues: CASSVLSGPHDTQYF. The CDR3 nucleotides are TGTGCCAGCAGCGTACTTAGCGGACCCCACGATACGCAGTATTTT. The chain uses TRBV9 and TRBJ2-3, with a possible D match to TRBD2 (6 bases). Per the germline V gene, CDR1 is SGDLS and CDR2 is YYNGEE. The CDR3 runs 15 residues. V shed 1 base and J shed 6 bases, with 15 bases lying between them.

The chain recombines TRBV29-1 with TRBJ2-3; D remains ambiguous. V lost 4 bases and J 4 bases, leaving 18 bases between the germline ends. This CDR3 comprises 15 residues. CDR1 SQVTM and CDR2 ANQGSEA come from the germline V gene. This CDR3 reads CSVAGAPVKPDTQYF. The CDR3, as DNA: TGCAGCGTTGCAGGAGCCCCCGTAAAACCAGATACGCAGTATTTT.

The chain employs TRBV9 and TRBJ1-3, with TRBD1 matching 8 bases. The germline CDR1 and CDR2 sequences are SGDLS and YYNGEE. The ends lost 4 bases at V and 1 base at J; junction bases unmatched: 4. This CDR3 has 15 amino acids. This CDR3 is CASSYRQGSGNTIYF. For the CDR3, the DNA is TGTGCCAGCAGCTACCGACAGGGGTCTGGAAACACCATATATTTT.

The genes are TRBV7-9 and TRBJ1-1, with TRBD1 matching 9 bases. J gave up 7 bases and V 5 bases, and 5 bases lay outside the gene matches. The V gene's germline CDR1 is SEHNR and CDR2 FQNEAQ (reference sequence). This CDR3 is built from 13 residues. CDR3: CASSKPGQGEAFF. In nucleotides, the CDR3 is TGTGCCAGCAGCAAACCGGGACAGGGTGAAGCTTTCTTT. The full variable domain, in which reference TRBV7-9 and TRBJ1-1 provide the parts outside the CDR3, is DTGVSQNPRHKITKRGQNVTFRCDPISEHNRLYWYRQTLGQGPEFLTYFQNEAQLEKSRLLSDRFSAERPKGSFSTLEIQRTEQGDSAMYLCASSKPGQGEAFFGQGTRLTVV.

V usage is TRBV15 and J usage is TRBJ2-7; 7 bases are a match to TRBD1. Germline CDR1 and CDR2: LNHNV and YYDKDF (reference sequence). The length of the CDR3 is 15 residues. After removal of 3 bases from V and 4 bases from J, the junction contained 9 bases not matched to a gene. CDR3 DNA: TGTGCCACCAGCAGGTTAGGACAGGCGGTGTACGAGCAGTACTTC. Protein: CATSRLGQAVYEQYF.

The chain carries TRBV7-7 and TRBJ2-5; D uncertain. Germline CDR1 SSHAT, CDR2 FNYEAQ (reference sequence). Trimming took off 4 bases at V and 1 base at J, with 10 bases between the two ends. The CDR3 spans 14 residues. CDR3 sequence reads: CASSYSRAQETQYF. Written as DNA, the CDR3 is TGTGCCAGCAGCTATAGTAGGGCCCAAGAGACCCAGTACTTC.

The chain employs TRBV27 and TRBJ2-7, with 13 positions matching TRBD2. With 2 bases clipped from V and 4 bases from J, the junction kept 8 bases outside the gene matches. Germline V gene sequence: CDR1 MNHEY, CDR2 SMNVEV (reference sequence). The CDR3 is 17 amino acids. The DNA of the CDR3 is TGTGCCAGCAGTTTAGAGGGTGGGACTAGCGGGGTTTACGAGCAGTACTTC. Translating it yields CASSLEGGTSGVYEQYF.

Comments on this clone: Additional DNA sequences in this sample encode the identical CDR3. V usage is TRBV6-5 and J usage is TRBJ2-5; D remains ambiguous. Germline V lookup: CDR1 MNHEY, CDR2 SVGAGI. V was trimmed by 3 bases and J by 2 bases, leaving 7 bases between them. The CDR3 extends over 13 amino acids. DNA for the CDR3: TGTGCCAGCAGTTATAGTTCTCAAGAGACCCAGTACTTC. This gives the protein CASSYSSQETQYF.